The 10 T cell receptor beta chains given below trace back to one sample, sequenced in a study of regulatory dendritic cells for organ transplantation. Sorted T cells were CFSE-labeled and cultured approximately five days with allogeneic regulatory or mature dendritic cells at 1:10. Clones were sequenced by immunoSEQ multiplex PCR, and TCRdb holds only the in-frame ones, with some missing. The sample has about 5,400 clones, under 85% seen once. Their specific antigens are unknown. The sample taken for sequencing was memory CD8+ T cells from blood cultured with regulatory dendritic cells. Sample subset: CD45RO+ memory T cells. The receptors come from a human donor in good health.

This chain connects TRBV7-9 to TRBJ1-1; D is unclear. This CDR3 comprises 15 residues. Trimming shortened V by 5 bases and J by 1 base, and 14 bases separated the two germline ends. CDR1 and CDR2 from the germline V gene are SEHNR and FQNEAQ (reference sequence). In DNA, the CDR3 is TGTGCCAGCAGCCTAGGGCCGTATAAGAACACTGAAGCTTTCTTT. It is translated as CASSLGPYKNTEAFF. The full variable domain, with the rest looked up from reference TRBV7-9 and TRBJ1-1, is DTGVSQNPRHKITKRGQNVTFRCDPISEHNRLYWYRQTLGQGPEFLTYFQNEAQLEKSRLLSDRFSAERPKGSFSTLEIQRTEQGDSAMYLCASSLGPYKNTEAFFGQGTRLTVV.

The chain joins TRBV11-2 to TRBJ2-1, with 7 positions matching TRBD2. V was clipped by 4 bases and J by 2 bases; unmatched bases: 8. Germline CDR1 reads SGHAT; CDR2 reads FQNNGV. The CDR3 contains 16 residues. Here the CDR3 reads CASSSLLAATYNEQFF. CDR3 nucleotide sequence: TGTGCCAGCAGCTCCCTCCTAGCGGCGACCTACAATGAGCAGTTCTTC.

The J gene is TRBJ2-7, the V gene TRBV18, with D tentatively TRBD1 (6 bases). V lost 3 bases to trimming and J lost 2 bases, with 23 bases between them. Germline loops: CDR1 KGHSH, CDR2 LQKENI. CDR3 size: 18 residues. CDR3 bases: TGTGCCAGCTCACCCCGGTTCCCCGGACAGATCGGGACCTACGAGCAGTACTTC. Amino acid sequence: CASSPRFPGQIGTYEQYF.

The chain combines TRBV19 with TRBJ2-2; D perhaps matches TRBD1 (5 bases). CDR1 and CDR2 (germline): LNHDA, SQIVND (reference sequence). V shed 6 bases and J shed 3 bases, with 14 bases lying between them. The CDR3 sequence is 15 residues long. CDR3 DNA sequence: TGTGCCAGTAGGCTCGGCGACAGACACACCGGGGAGCTGTTTTTT. It is translated as CASRLGDRHTGELFF.

The V and J genes are TRBV27 and TRBJ2-3, with D hard to call. CDR1 is MNHEY and CDR2 is SMNVEV in the germline V gene (reference sequence). The CDR3 is made up of 20 amino acids. With 1 base removed from V and 0 bases from J, the gap between germline ends came to 23 bases. The CDR3 spells CASSLWSPFMLRKSTDTQYF. CDR3 sequence (DNA): TGTGCCAGCAGTTTATGGTCCCCCTTTATGCTTAGAAAGAGCACAGATACGCAGTATTTT.

The chain employs TRBV4-2 and TRBJ2-1; the match to TRBD2 covers 12 bases. Germline trimming cut 5 bases from V and 2 bases from J; bases unmatched to any gene: 7. CDR3 size: 17 residues. CDR1 is LGHNA and CDR2 is YNFKEQ in the germline V gene. The CDR3 nucleotides are TGTGCCAGCAGCAAGACTAGCGGGAGCGATCCCTACAATGAGCAGTTCTTC. Residues: CASSKTSGSDPYNEQFF.

CDR3 in DNA: TGTGCCAGCAGTCCCCAGGGCGATCTCCGGCCCCAGCATTTT. This encodes CASSPQGDLRPQHF. This chain uses TRBV6-5 with TRBJ1-5, with a weak D call TRBD1 (5 bases). V dropped 5 bases and J dropped 9 bases, with 17 bases sitting between them. In germline, CDR1 is MNHEY, CDR2 SVGAGI. This CDR3 spans 14 amino acids.

The J gene is TRBJ2-7, the V gene TRBV30, with no clear D. The germline V gene has CDR1 GTSNPN and CDR2 SVGIG (reference sequence). This CDR3 region has 14 residues. V was cut by 0 bases and J by 3 bases, with 12 bases left in between. The CDR3 is CAWSVGRIGYEQYF. The CDR3 DNA follows: TGTGCCTGGAGTGTAGGACGGATCGGCTACGAGCAGTACTTC.

The V and J genes are TRBV7-3 and TRBJ2-1, with 11 bases fitting TRBD2. The junction had 3 bases not matched to a gene; V was cut back by 4 bases and J by 4 bases. From germline, CDR1 is SGHTA and CDR2 FQGTGA. The CDR3 has 15 residues. Written as DNA, the CDR3 is TGTGCCAGCAGCTACCTAGCGGGGGGATACAATGAGCAGTTCTTC. This encodes CASSYLAGGYNEQFF. Combining the CDR3 with reference TRBV7-3 and TRBJ2-1 gives the whole variable domain GAGVSQTPSNKVTEKGKYVELRCDPISGHTALYWYRQSLGQGPEFLIYFQGTGAADDSGLPNDRFFAVRPEGSVSTLKIQRTERGDSAVYLCASSYLAGGYNEQFFGPGTRLTVL.

This chain connects TRBV6-4 to TRBJ1-2, with D possibly TRBD1 on 6 matching bases. This CDR3 spans 13 amino acids. Deletions cut 0 bases from V and 8 bases from J, with 10 bases between. Germline CDR1 is MRHNA and CDR2 is SNTAGT. The CDR3 reads CASSDSDSGGYTF. The CDR3 nucleotides are TGTGCCAGCAGTGACTCGGACAGTGGGGGCTACACCTTC.